A selection of T cell receptor beta chains follows, all from one sample in a study of blood T cell repertoires in COVID-19. Assay: immunoSEQ multiplex PCR; the TCRdb copy retains only in-frame clones and omits some. The sample shows around 260,000 clones, roughly 86% of them seen only once. What was sequenced was peripheral blood. Every receptor here comes from a woman between 50 and 59 years old with acute or convalescent COVID-19. CDR3s include the opening cysteine and the closing phenylalanine or tryptophan. Fields, in order: CDR3 protein, CDR3 DNA, V gene, D gene, clone size, J gene. A D gene is named only where the DNA matches it firmly. Clone size is given for some rows only: seen once, a few or many times, or a class if the clone is expanded.

CDR3: CASSQRQSNEKLFF
DNA: TGTGCCAGCAGCCAGAGACAGTCTAATGAAAAACTGTTTTTT
V: TRBV7-9
D: -
size: -
J: TRBJ1-4

CDR3: CASSLEGVGDTQYF
DNA: TGCGCCAGCAGCTTGGAGGGGGTTGGAGATACGCAGTATTTT
V: TRBV5-1
D: -
size: -
J: TRBJ2-3

CDR3: CARSLKASGSYEQYF
DNA: TGTGCCAGAAGCTTGAAGGCTAGCGGTTCCTACGAGCAGTACTTC
V: TRBV5-3
D: TRBD2
size: -
J: TRBJ2-7

CDR3: CAISESALAKNIQYF
DNA: TGTGCCATCAGTGAGTCAGCGTTAGCCAAAAACATTCAGTACTTC
V: TRBV10-3
D: -
size: -
J: TRBJ2-4

CDR3: CASSQQGQGRREQYF
DNA: TGCGCCAGCAGCCAACAAGGACAGGGACGGAGAGAGCAGTACTTC
V: TRBV4-1
D: TRBD1
size: -
J: TRBJ2-7

CDR3: CASRLEAGTGGSDTQYF
DNA: TGTGCAAGTCGCTTAGAAGCCGGGACAGGGGGCTCGGATACGCAGTATTTT
V: TRBV12-2
D: -
size: -
J: TRBJ2-3

CDR3: CASSDGQGGNQPQHF
DNA: TGTGCCAGTAGTGATGGACAGGGGGGCAATCAGCCCCAGCATTTT
V: TRBV19
D: TRBD1
size: -
J: TRBJ1-5

CDR3: CASSARDTNSYEQYF
DNA: TGTGCCAGCAGCGCCCGGGACACCAACTCCTACGAGCAGTACTTC
V: TRBV4-2
D: -
size: -
J: TRBJ2-7

CDR3: CASNPAYGGYTF
DNA: TGTGCCAGCAATCCCGCCTACGGTGGCTACACCTTC
V: TRBV7-9
D: -
size: once
J: TRBJ1-2

CDR3: CASFKTSGRRTDTQYF
DNA: TGTGCCAGCTTTAAGACTAGCGGGAGGAGAACAGATACGCAGTATTTT
V: TRBV13
D: TRBD2
size: -
J: TRBJ2-3

CDR3: CASTVSGTSYEQYF
DNA: TGTGCCAGCACGGTTAGCGGAACATCCTACGAGCAGTACTTC
V: TRBV28
D: -
size: -
J: TRBJ2-7

CDR3: CSARDWNVQFF
DNA: TGCAGTGCTAGGGACTGGAATGTGCAGTTCTTC
V: TRBV20-1
D: -
size: -
J: TRBJ2-1

CDR3: CASSLGLAVLNEQFF
DNA: TGTGCCAGCAGCTTGGGACTAGCGGTCTTAAATGAGCAGTTCTTC
V: TRBV7-3
D: TRBD2
size: -
J: TRBJ2-1

CDR3: CASSDGLADSTDTQYF
DNA: TGTGCCAGCAGTGACGGCCTAGCGGACAGCACAGATACGCAGTATTTT
V: TRBV2
D: TRBD2
size: -
J: TRBJ2-3

CDR3: CASSSGLAGVYTQYF
DNA: TGTGCCAGCAGCTCCGGACTAGCGGGAGTGTATACGCAGTATTTT
V: TRBV11-2
D: TRBD2
size: -
J: TRBJ2-3

CDR3: CASSHDRDGAPLHF
DNA: TGCGCCAGCAGCCATGACAGGGACGGTGCACCCCTCCACTTT
V: TRBV5-1
D: TRBD1
size: -
J: TRBJ1-6

CDR3: CASSLAGRNEQFF
DNA: TGTGCCAGCAGCTTAGCAGGGAGGAATGAGCAGTTCTTC
V: TRBV7-2
D: -
size: -
J: TRBJ2-1

CDR3: CASKGQAYGYTF
DNA: TGTGCCAGTAAGGGACAGGCCTATGGCTACACCTTC
V: TRBV19
D: TRBD1
size: few
J: TRBJ1-2

CDR3: CASSLVRLAVYNEQFF
DNA: TGCGCCAGCAGCCTAGTTAGACTAGCGGTTTACAATGAGCAGTTCTTC
V: TRBV4-1
D: TRBD2
size: -
J: TRBJ2-1

CDR3: CASIATGYDTEAFF
DNA: TGTGCCAGCATCGCGACAGGGTATGACACTGAAGCTTTCTTT
V: TRBV27
D: TRBD1
size: -
J: TRBJ1-1

CDR3: CASSLGTAQETQYF
DNA: TGCGCCAGCAGCCTAGGGACAGCTCAAGAGACCCAGTACTTC
V: TRBV4-1
D: TRBD1
size: -
J: TRBJ2-5

CDR3: CASSVAQNQPQHF
DNA: TGTGCCAGCAGCGTGGCTCAGAATCAGCCCCAGCATTTT
V: TRBV9
D: -
size: -
J: TRBJ1-5

CDR3: CASSFRPSDRNYGYTF
DNA: TGTGCCAGCAGTTTCCGCCCCTCGGACAGGAACTATGGCTACACCTTC
V: TRBV6-2/TRBV6-3
D: TRBD1
size: -
J: TRBJ1-2

CDR3: CAISGTGVGYGYTF
DNA: TGTGCCATCAGTGGCACAGGGGTCGGCTATGGCTACACCTTC
V: TRBV10-3
D: TRBD1
size: -
J: TRBJ1-2

CDR3: CASSLYFGGTGKNYGYTF
DNA: TGTGCCAGCAGTTTATACTTCGGCGGGACAGGGAAAAATTATGGCTACACCTTC
V: TRBV27
D: TRBD1
size: -
J: TRBJ1-2

CDR3: CASSLGTASYEQYF
DNA: TGTGCCAGCAGTTTAGGGACAGCCTCCTACGAGCAGTACTTC
V: TRBV28
D: TRBD1
size: -
J: TRBJ2-7

CDR3: CASSLTLAGGPYEQYF
DNA: TGTGCCAGCAGCTTAACACTAGCGGGAGGGCCCTACGAGCAGTACTTC
V: TRBV7-3
D: TRBD2
size: -
J: TRBJ2-7

CDR3: CSVEGQGVGYTF
DNA: TGCAGCGTGGAGGGACAGGGGGTCGGCTACACCTTC
V: TRBV29-1
D: TRBD1
size: -
J: TRBJ1-2

CDR3: CASGTGGRGYTF
DNA: TGTGCCAGCGGTACAGGGGGCCGTGGCTACACCTTC
V: TRBV6-5
D: TRBD1
size: -
J: TRBJ1-2